The clone carrying this TCR beta chain was seen a single time. The data were obtained in a study of CD8+ T cells in alopecia areata. CDR3 length: 13 residues. J lost 9 bases, V lost 0 bases, and 2 bases had no gene match. Germline values: CDR1 MNHEY, CDR2 SVGAGI. Reverse transcribed after extraction, RNA yielded cDNA as the sequencing template. Measured with immunoSEQ multiplex PCR; TCRdb has only the in-frame clones, and not every one. The sample lists about 130,000 clones; around 50% were seen once. The treatment here: oral pan-JAK inhibitor, 5-10 mg twice daily. This chain uses TRBV6-5 with TRBJ2-1, with 7 positions matching TRBD2. The sequence was collected from a human donor with alopecia areata. Material: CD8+ T cells sorted from blood, obtained at week 4, from a patient treated with tofacitinib. CDR3 region: CASSYSRGSEQFF. As DNA, the CDR3 is TGTGCCAGCAGTTACTCGCGGGGGTCTGAGCAGTTCTTC.